The following is a T cell receptor (beta chain) sequence with its context. Its antigen is as yet unknown. Using immunoSEQ multiplex PCR, the repertoire was profiled, and TCRdb retains in-frame clones only, with some absent. The data contain about 1.9 million clones, 93% of them seen just once; the ten biggest clones take up under 2%. The naive CD8 population came from CD45RO-negative cells selected for CCR7, without terminally differentiated effector memory CD45RA+ cells. CDR1 is KGHSH, CDR2 LQKENI, per germline. V was pared by 1 base and J by 2 bases, with 16 bases between. The length of the CDR3 is 17 residues. The record originates from a study of shared clonotypes between healthy human individuals. Study-level findings and limits: All-four-donor shared clonotypes had higher generation probabilities than non-shared clonotypes did. For naive CD4 cells, roughly 4.8% of clonotypes were shared across a few donors.

The TCR comes from a man younger than 35 in good health. Some clones in this sample may be carry-over from other donors' samples. Sequenced material: naive CD8+ T cells from PBMCs. The rearrangement joins TRBV18 to TRBJ2-3; D call uncertain. The CDR3 loop is CASSPRPTNHTTDTQYF. The CDR3 coding sequence is TGTGCCAGCTCACCACGTCCCACTAACCATACCACAGATACGCAGTATTTT.